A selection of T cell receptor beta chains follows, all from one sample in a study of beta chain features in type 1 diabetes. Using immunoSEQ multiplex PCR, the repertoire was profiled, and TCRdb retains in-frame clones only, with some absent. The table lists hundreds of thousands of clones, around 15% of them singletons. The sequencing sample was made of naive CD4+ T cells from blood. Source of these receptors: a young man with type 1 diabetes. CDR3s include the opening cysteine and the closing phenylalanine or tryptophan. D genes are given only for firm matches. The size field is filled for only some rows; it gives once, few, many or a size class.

CASSALRRGVGSYNEQFF	TGTGCCAGCAGCGCCCTCCGTCGAGGGGTAGGGTCCTACAATGAGCAGTTCTTC	-	TRBJ2-1	-	TRBV7-9
CASSYKGGSDYGYTF	TGTGCCAGCAGTTATAAGGGGGGGAGTGACTATGGCTACACCTTC	-	TRBJ1-2	-	TRBV6-5
CASSDGVLDTQYF	TGTGCCAGCAGTGATGGGGTTTTGGATACGCAGTATTTT	-	TRBJ2-3	-	TRBV25-1
CASSLVPQETQYF	TGCGCCAGCAGCTTGGTCCCACAAGAGACCCAGTACTTC	few	TRBJ2-5	-	TRBV5-1
CSAHRAEQFF	TGCAGTGCCCACCGGGCTGAGCAGTTCTTC	-	TRBJ2-1	-	TRBV20-1
CASSSLPAGNTIYF	TGTGCCAGCAGTTCCCTCCCGGCCGGAAACACCATATATTTT	-	TRBJ1-3	-	TRBV27
CASSLNTGELFF	TGTGCCAGCAGTTTAAACACCGGGGAGCTGTTTTTT	few	TRBJ2-2	-	TRBV28
CAWVFTWGAPRTEAFF	TGTGCCTGGGTTTTTACGTGGGGGGCGCCCCGGACTGAAGCTTTCTTT	-	TRBJ1-1	-	TRBV30
CASSQVGGTDAYTF	TGTGCCAGCAGCCAAGTAGGAGGGACCGATGCCTACACCTTC	few	TRBJ1-2	-	TRBV14
CASRRGLATDEQFF	TGTGCCAGCCGACGGGGACTAGCAACCGATGAGCAGTTCTTC	-	TRBJ2-1	TRBD2	TRBV6-5
CSVRVKANTEAFF	TGCAGCGTCAGGGTAAAGGCGAACACTGAAGCTTTCTTT	few	TRBJ1-1	-	TRBV29-1
CSVVGTYEQYF	TGCAGCGTTGTTGGGACCTACGAGCAGTACTTC	few	TRBJ2-7	-	TRBV29-1
CSVATPGQSTDTQYF	TGCAGCGTTGCCACCCCGGGACAGAGCACAGATACGCAGTATTTT	-	TRBJ2-3	TRBD1	TRBV29-1
CATRLAFAGELFF	TGTGCCACCAGACTAGCGTTCGCCGGGGAGCTGTTTTTT	-	TRBJ2-2	TRBD2	TRBV5-4
CASSQVGTDEKLFF	TGTGCCAGCAGCCAAGTCGGTACAGATGAAAAACTGTTTTTT	-	TRBJ1-4	-	TRBV4-2
CASSTGLAASDTQYF	TGTGCCAGCAGCACGGGACTAGCGGCGTCTGATACGCAGTATTTT	-	TRBJ2-3	TRBD2	TRBV11-1
CASSVGQRNTEAFF	TGCGCCAGCAGCGTGGGACAGAGGAACACTGAAGCTTTCTTT	few	TRBJ1-1	TRBD1	TRBV5-1
CSVAGWGGGNQPQHF	TGCAGCGTCGCAGGATGGGGGGGCGGCAATCAGCCCCAGCATTTT	-	TRBJ1-5	-	TRBV29-1
CASSLPGTGAGANVLTF	TGTGCCAGCTCACTCCCCGGGACAGGGGCAGGGGCCAACGTCCTGACTTTC	-	TRBJ2-6	TRBD1	TRBV18
CAWSIQPSYNEQFF	TGTGCCTGGAGTATCCAGCCTTCCTACAATGAGCAGTTCTTC	few	TRBJ2-1	-	TRBV30
CSGTGRTEAFF	TGCAGTGGGACAGGGAGGACTGAAGCTTTCTTT	-	TRBJ1-1	TRBD1	TRBV20-1
CAWSAGLLGEQYF	TGTGCCTGGAGTGCGGGTTTGCTGGGAGAGCAGTACTTC	-	TRBJ2-7	-	TRBV30
CASSLVGLRGLPNEQFF	TGTGCCAGCAGCTTAGTGGGCCTCAGGGGACTCCCCAATGAGCAGTTCTTC	-	TRBJ2-1	-	TRBV7-2
CASRITSGLAGTSNIQYF	TGTGCCAGCAGAATTACATCCGGACTAGCGGGGACGAGCAACATTCAGTACTTC	few	TRBJ2-4	TRBD2	TRBV2
CASSLRGGGDYGYTF	TGTGCCAGCAGCTTAAGGGGCGGCGGGGACTATGGCTACACCTTC	-	TRBJ1-2	-	TRBV7-9
CASSLFGGGIAIQYF	TGTGCCAGCAGCTTATTTGGCGGGGGGATCGCAATTCAGTACTTC	few	TRBJ2-4	TRBD2	TRBV7-2
CAWTRQGQETQYF	TGTGCCTGGACTCGACAGGGCCAAGAGACCCAGTACTTC	-	TRBJ2-5	TRBD1	TRBV30
CASSQRLTGDHTGELFF	TGTGCCAGCAGTCAACGCCTGACAGGGGACCACACCGGGGAGCTGTTTTTT	few	TRBJ2-2	TRBD1	TRBV27
CAWSPRGPLGDEKLFF	TGTGCCTGGAGCCCTAGGGGGCCTCTCGGAGATGAAAAACTGTTTTTT	few	TRBJ1-4	TRBD1	TRBV30